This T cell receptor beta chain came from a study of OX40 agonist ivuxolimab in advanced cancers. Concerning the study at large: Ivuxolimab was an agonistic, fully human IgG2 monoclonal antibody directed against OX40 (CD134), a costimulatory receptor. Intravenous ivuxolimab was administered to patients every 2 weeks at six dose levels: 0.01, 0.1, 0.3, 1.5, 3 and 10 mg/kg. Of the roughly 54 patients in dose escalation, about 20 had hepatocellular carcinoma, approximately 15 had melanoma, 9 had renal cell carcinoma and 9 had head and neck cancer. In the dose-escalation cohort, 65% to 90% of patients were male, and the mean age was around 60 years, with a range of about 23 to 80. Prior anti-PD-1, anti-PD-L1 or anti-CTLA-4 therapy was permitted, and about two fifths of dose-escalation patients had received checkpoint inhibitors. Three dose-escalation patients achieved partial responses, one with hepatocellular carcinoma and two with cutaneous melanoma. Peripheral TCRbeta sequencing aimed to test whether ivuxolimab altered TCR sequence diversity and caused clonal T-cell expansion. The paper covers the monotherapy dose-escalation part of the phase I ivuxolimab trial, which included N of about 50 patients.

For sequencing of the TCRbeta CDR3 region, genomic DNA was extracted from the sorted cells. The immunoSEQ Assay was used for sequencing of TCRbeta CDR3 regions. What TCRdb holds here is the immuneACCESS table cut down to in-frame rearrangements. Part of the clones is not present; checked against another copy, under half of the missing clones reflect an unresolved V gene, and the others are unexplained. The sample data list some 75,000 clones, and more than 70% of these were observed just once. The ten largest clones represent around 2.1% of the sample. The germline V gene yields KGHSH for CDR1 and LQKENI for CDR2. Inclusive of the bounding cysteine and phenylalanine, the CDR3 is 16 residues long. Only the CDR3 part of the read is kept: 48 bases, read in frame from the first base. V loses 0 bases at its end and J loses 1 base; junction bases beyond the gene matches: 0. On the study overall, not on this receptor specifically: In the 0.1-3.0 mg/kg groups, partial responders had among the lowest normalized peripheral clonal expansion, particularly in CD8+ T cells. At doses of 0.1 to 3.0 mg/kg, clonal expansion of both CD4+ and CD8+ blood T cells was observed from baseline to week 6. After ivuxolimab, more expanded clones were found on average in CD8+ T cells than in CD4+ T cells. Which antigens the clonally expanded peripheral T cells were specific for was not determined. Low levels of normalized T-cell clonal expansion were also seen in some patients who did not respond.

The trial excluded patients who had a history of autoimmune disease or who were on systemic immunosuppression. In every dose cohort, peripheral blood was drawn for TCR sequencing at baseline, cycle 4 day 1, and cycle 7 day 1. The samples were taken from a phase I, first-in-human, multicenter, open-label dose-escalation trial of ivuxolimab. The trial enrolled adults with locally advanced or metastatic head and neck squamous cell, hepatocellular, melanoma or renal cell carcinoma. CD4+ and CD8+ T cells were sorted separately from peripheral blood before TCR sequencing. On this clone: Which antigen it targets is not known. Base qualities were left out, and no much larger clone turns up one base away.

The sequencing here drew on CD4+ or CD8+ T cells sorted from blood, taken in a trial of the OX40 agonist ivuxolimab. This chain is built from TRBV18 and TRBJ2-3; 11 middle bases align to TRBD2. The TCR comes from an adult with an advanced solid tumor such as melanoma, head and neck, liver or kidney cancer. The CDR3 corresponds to CASSPPGLAGTDTQYF. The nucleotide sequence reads TGTGCCAGCTCACCACCGGGACTAGCGGGCACAGATACGCAGTATTTT. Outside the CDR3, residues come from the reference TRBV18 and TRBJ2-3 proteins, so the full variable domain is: NAGVMQNPRHLVRRRGQEARLRCSPMKGHSHVYWYRQLPEEGLKFMVYLQKENIIDESGMPKERFSAEFPKEGPSILRIQQVVRGDSAAYFCASSPPGLAGTDTQYFGPGTRLTVL.